This entry features one TCR beta chain sequence. The junction differs from germline at one of its ends, possibly a read error. Germline loops: CDR1 MNHNS, CDR2 SASEGT. CDR3 size: 14 residues. TCRdb fed the 5' RACE reads into MiXCR, producing one record per CDR3 protein. The sample contains about 66,000 distinct CDR3 sequences, about 19% of which appear only once. The data stem from a study of early T cells in non-severe SARS-CoV-2 infection. The specimen was whole blood, collected at baseline. This chain uses TRBV6-1 with TRBJ1-1, with 8 bases aligning to TRBD1. The sequence was collected from an adult who was a healthcare worker with PCR-confirmed SARS-CoV-2 infection or an uninfected control (not recorded which). The CDR3: CASSEQGANTEALF. CDR3 nucleotide sequence: TGTGCCAGCAGTGAACAGGGGGCGAACACTGAAGCTCTCTTT.